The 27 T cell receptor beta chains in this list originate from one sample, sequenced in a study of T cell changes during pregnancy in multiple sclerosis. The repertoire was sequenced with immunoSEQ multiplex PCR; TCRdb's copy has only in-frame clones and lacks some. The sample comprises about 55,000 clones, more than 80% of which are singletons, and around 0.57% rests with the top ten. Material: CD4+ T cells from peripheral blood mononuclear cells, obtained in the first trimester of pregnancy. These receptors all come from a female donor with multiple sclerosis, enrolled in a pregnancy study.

CDR3 sequence: CASSFGTGVTNTEAFF. The DNA for the CDR3 is TGCGCCAGCAGCTTTGGGACAGGGGTAACGAACACTGAAGCTTTCTTT. This chain links TRBV5-1 with TRBJ1-1; the match to TRBD1 covers 10 bases. Germline lookup yields CDR1 SGHRS and CDR2 YFSETQ. This CDR3 region has 16 residues. V lost 2 bases, J lost 1 base, and 5 bases stayed unmatched.

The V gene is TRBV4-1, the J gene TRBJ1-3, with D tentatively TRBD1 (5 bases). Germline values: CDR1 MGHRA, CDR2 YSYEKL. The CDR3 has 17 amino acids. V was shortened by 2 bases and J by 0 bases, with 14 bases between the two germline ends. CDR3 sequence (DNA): TGCGCCAGCAGCCAATGGGCAGGGCCCCACTCTGGAAACACCATATATTTT. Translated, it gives CASSQWAGPHSGNTIYF.

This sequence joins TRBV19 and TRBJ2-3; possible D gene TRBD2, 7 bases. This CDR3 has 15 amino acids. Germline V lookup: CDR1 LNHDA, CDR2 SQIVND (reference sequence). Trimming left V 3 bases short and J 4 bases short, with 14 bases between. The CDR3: CASSMRGGTADTQYF. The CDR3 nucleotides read TGTGCCAGTAGTATGAGGGGGGGCACTGCAGATACGCAGTATTTT.

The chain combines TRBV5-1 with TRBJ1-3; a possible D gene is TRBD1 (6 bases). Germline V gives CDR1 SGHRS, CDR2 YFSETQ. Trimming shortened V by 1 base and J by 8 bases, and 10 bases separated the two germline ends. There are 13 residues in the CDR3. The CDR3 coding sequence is TGCGCCAGCAGCTTGAACTACAGGGACACCATATATTTT. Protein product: CASSLNYRDTIYF. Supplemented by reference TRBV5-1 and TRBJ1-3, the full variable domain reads KAGVTQTPRYLIKTRGQQVTLSCSPISGHRSVSWYQQTPGQGLQFLFEYFSETQRNKGNFPGRFSGRQFSNSRSEMNVSTLELGDSALYLCASSLNYRDTIYFGEGSWLTVV.

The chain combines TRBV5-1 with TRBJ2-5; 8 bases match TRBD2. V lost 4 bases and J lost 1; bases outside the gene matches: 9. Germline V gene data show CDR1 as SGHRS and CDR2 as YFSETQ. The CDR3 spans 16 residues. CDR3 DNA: TGCGCCAGCAGCCCGGCGGGGGGTACAATCCAAGAGACCCAGTACTTC. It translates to CASSPAGGTIQETQYF.

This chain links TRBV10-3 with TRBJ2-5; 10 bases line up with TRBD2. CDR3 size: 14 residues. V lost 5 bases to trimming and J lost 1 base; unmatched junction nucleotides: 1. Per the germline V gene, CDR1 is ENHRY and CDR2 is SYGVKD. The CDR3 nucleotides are TGTGCCATCAGTAGGACTAGCGGCCAAGAGACCCAGTACTTC. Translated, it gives CAISRTSGQETQYF.

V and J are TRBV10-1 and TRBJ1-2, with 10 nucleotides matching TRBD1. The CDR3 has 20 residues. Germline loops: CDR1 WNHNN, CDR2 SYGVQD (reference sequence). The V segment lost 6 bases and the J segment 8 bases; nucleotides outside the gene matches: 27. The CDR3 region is CASRDQIPTGTGVVLTGYTF. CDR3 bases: TGCGCCAGCAGGGATCAGATTCCAACCGGGACAGGGGTTGTATTAACCGGCTACACCTTC.

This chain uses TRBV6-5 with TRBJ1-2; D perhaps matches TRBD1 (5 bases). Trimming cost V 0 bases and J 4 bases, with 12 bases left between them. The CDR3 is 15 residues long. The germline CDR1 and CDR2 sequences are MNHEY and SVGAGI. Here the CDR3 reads CASSYSSGKFYGYTF. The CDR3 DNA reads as TGTGCCAGCAGTTACTCATCAGGGAAGTTCTATGGCTACACCTTC.

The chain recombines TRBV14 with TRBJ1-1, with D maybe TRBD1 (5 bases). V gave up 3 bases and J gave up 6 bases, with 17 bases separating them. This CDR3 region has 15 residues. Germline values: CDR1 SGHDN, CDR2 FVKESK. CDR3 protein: CASSHSEGLGAEAFF. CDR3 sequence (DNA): TGTGCCAGCAGCCATTCGGAGGGGTTGGGGGCTGAAGCTTTCTTT.

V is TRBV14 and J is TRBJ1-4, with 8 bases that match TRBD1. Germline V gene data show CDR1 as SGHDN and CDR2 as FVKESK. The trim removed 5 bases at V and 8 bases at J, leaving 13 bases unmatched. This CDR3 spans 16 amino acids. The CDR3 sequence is CASSKLSGTGDEKLFF. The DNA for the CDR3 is TGTGCCAGCAGCAAACTCTCCGGGACAGGCGACGAAAAACTGTTTTTT.

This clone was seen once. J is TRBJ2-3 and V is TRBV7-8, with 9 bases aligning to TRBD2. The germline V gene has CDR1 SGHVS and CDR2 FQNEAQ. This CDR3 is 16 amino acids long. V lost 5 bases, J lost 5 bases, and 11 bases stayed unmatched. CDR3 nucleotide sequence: TGTGCCAGCAGCCCCAGGCGGGAGGGCCGGGGAGATACGCAGTATTTT. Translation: CASSPRREGRGDTQYF.

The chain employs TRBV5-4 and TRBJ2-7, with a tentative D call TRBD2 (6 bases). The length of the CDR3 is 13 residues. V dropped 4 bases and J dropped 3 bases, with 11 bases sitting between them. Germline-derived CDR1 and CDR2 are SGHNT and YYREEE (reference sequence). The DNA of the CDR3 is TGTGCCAGCAGCACCGGGACTCACTACGAGCAGTACTTC. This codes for CASSTGTHYEQYF.

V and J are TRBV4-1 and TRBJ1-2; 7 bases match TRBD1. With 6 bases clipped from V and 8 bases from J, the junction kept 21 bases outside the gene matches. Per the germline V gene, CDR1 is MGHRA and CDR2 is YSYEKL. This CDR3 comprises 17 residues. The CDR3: CASREVFRDSRQGGYTF. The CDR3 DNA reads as TGCGCCAGCAGAGAGGTATTCCGGGACAGCCGGCAAGGGGGCTACACCTTC.

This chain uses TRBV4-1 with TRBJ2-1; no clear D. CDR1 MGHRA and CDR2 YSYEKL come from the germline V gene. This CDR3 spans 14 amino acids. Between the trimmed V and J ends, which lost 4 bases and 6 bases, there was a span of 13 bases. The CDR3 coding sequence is TGCGCCAGCAGCCCGGTCCCCAGGCGCAATGAGCAGTTCTTC. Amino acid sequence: CASSPVPRRNEQFF.

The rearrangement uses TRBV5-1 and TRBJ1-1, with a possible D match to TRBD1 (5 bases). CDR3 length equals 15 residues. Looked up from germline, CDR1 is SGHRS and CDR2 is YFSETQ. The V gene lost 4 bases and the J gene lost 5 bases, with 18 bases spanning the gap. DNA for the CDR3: TGCGCCAGCAGCAAGGGGCTAACAGGTGGTACTGAAGCTTTCTTT. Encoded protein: CASSKGLTGGTEAFF.

CDR3 in amino acids: CASSFRGGGSPLHF. CDR3 in DNA: TGTGCCAGCAGTTTCCGGGGCGGGGGTTCACCCCTCCACTTT. The rearrangement uses TRBV28 and TRBJ1-6, with D perhaps matching TRBD1 (5 bases). V was shortened by 3 bases and J by 9 bases, with 12 bases between the two germline ends. The CDR3 extends over 14 amino acids. Germline V gene sequence: CDR1 MDHEN, CDR2 SYDVKM.

CDR3 residues: CASSLSGGPGEQFF. For the CDR3, the DNA is TGTGCCAGCAGTTTATCGGGGGGGCCGGGTGAGCAGTTCTTC. The V call is TRBV27, the J call TRBJ2-1; D is possibly TRBD2 (7 bases). Germline values: CDR1 MNHEY, CDR2 SMNVEV (reference sequence). The V and J ends lost 0 bases and 9 bases respectively, with 12 bases between them. The CDR3 runs 14 residues.

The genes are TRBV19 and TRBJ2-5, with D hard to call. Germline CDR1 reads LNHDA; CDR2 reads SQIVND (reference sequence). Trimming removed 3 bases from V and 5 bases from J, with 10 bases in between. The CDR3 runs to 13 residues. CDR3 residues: CASSMVLRETQYF. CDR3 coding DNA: TGTGCCAGTAGTATGGTCCTCCGGGAGACCCAGTACTTC. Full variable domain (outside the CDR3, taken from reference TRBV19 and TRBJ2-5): DGGITQSPKYLFRKEGQNVTLSCEQNLNHDAMYWYRQDPGQGLRLIYYSQIVNDFQKGDIAEGYSVSREKKESFPLTVTSAQKNPTAFYLCASSMVLRETQYFGPGTRLLVL.

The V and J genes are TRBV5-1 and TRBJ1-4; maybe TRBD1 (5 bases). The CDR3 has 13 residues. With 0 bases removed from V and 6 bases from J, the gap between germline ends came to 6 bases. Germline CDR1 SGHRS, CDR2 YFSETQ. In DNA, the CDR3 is TGCGCCAGCAGCTTGGAACAGGATGAAAAACTGTTTTTT. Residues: CASSLEQDEKLFF.

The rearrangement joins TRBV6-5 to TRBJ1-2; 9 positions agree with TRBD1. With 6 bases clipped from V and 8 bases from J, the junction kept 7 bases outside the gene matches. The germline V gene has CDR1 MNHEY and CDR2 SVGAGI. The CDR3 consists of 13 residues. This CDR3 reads CASREGQGGGYTF. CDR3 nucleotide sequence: TGTGCCAGCAGGGAGGGACAGGGTGGAGGCTACACCTTC.

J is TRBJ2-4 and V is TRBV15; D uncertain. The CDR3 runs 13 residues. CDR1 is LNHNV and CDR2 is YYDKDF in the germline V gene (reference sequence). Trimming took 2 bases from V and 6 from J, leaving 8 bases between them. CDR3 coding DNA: TGTGCCACCAGCAGATCGGGTCGAAACATTCAGTACTTC. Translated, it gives CATSRSGRNIQYF.

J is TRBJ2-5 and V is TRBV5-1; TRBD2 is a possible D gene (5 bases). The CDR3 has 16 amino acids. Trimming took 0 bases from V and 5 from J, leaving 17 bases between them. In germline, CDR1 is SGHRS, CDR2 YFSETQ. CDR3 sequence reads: CASSLESVGEAETQYF. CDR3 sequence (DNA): TGCGCCAGCAGCTTGGAGTCGGTCGGGGAAGCGGAGACCCAGTACTTC.

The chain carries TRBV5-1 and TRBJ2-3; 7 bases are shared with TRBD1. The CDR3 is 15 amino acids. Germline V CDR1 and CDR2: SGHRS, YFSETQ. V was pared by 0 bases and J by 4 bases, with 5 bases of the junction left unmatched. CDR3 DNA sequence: TGCGCCAGCAGCTTGGCCAGGGGGTCCCCAGATACGCAGTATTTT. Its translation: CASSLARGSPDTQYF.

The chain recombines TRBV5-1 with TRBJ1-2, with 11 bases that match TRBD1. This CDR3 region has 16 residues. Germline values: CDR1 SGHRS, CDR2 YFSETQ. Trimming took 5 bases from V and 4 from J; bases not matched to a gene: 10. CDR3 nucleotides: TGCGCCAGCAGTAGTGGGACAGGGGGTCGAGGCTATGGCTACACCTTC. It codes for CASSSGTGGRGYGYTF.

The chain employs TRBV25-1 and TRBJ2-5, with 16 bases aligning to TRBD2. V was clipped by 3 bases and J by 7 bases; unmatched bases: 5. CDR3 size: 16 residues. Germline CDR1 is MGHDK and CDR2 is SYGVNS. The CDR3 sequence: CASSEGLAGGRGTQYF. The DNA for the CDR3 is TGTGCCAGCAGTGAGGGACTAGCGGGGGGGCGTGGGACCCAGTACTTC.

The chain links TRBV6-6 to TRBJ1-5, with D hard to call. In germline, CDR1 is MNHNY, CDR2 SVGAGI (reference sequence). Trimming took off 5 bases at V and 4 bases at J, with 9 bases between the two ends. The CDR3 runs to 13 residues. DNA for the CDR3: TGTGCCAGCAGTACCCGAGGGAATCAGCCCCAGCATTTT. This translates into CASSTRGNQPQHF.

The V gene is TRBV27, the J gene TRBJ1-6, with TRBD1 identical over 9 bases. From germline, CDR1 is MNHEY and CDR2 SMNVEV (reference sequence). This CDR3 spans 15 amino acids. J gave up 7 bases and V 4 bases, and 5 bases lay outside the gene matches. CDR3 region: CASSSGTGNNSPLHF. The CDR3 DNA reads TGTGCCAGCAGTTCCGGGACAGGGAACAATTCACCCCTCCACTTT.